Below, one T cell receptor beta chain is given with its context. Antigen specificity is unknown. Sequencing used immunoSEQ multiplex PCR; TCRdb keeps in-frame clones, though not all of them. The sample yields some 50,000 clones, around four fifths seen once. This sample was taken from a study of radiotherapy plus CTLA-4 blockade in lung cancer. Study as a whole: Objective responses were observed in approximately 20% of patients, and disease control was achieved by just over 30%.

Study outcomes and limitations: In blood, tumor-derived TCR clones expanded after radiotherapy plus ipilimumab. Early blood T cell clone changes and increased post-radiation serum interferon-beta were reportedly the strongest response predictors.

The CDR3 consists of 15 residues. Germline CDR1 and CDR2: MDHEN and SYDVKM. With V trimmed by 1 base and J by 6 bases, 3 bases remained unmatched. Patients with chemo-refractory metastatic non-small-cell lung cancer received focal radiation plus CTLA-4 blockade with ipilimumab. The clonotype comes from a human donor with non-small cell lung cancer whose response to radiotherapy plus ipilimumab could not be evaluated. Sequences were derived from peripheral blood, sampled from a patient treated with radiotherapy plus ipilimumab. This chain joins TRBV28 and TRBJ2-1; 10 bases are a match to TRBD1. CDR3 bases: TGTGCCAGCAGTTTATTTAGGACAGGGGGCAATGAGCAGTTCTTC. Its protein is CASSLFRTGGNEQFF.